This TCR beta chain was sequenced in a study of technical replicates of blood from a handful of donors. Measured with immunoSEQ multiplex PCR; TCRdb has only the in-frame clones, and not every one. The table has about 94,000 clones, 90% to 96% seen once. There are 14 residues in the CDR3. The trim removed 0 bases at V and 3 bases at J, leaving 2 bases unmatched. CDR1 is SGDLS, CDR2 YYNGEE, per germline. Sequenced sample: T cells isolated from PBMCs. The chain has TRBV9 and TRBJ2-7; the match to TRBD2 covers 8 bases. The origin of this receptor is a human donor in good health. CDR3: CASSVERESYEQYF. The CDR3 DNA is TGTGCCAGCAGCGTAGAGCGGGAGAGCTACGAGCAGTACTTC.